One and the same sample provided the 7 T cell receptor beta chains below, sequenced in a study of CD8+ T cells in alopecia areata. Following RNA extraction, reverse transcription yielded cDNA that acted as the sequencing template. The table came from immunoSEQ multiplex PCR; TCRdb's copy has only in-frame clones and leaves some out. The sample consists of about 200,000 clones, about three fifths of them appearing once. The treatment denotes: oral pan-JAK inhibitor, 5-10 mg twice daily. The sequenced sample was CD4+ T cells sorted from blood, obtained between weeks 47 and 50, from a patient treated with tofacitinib. These receptors were obtained from a human donor with alopecia areata.

The J gene is TRBJ2-1, the V gene TRBV9; 12 nucleotides align to TRBD2. The J segment lost 4 bases and the V segment lost 8 bases, leaving 10 bases of the junction unmatched. This CDR3 is 16 amino acids long. Germline V gene sequence: CDR1 SGDLS, CDR2 YYNGEE. The CDR3 sequence is CASQPSTSGGYNEQFF. The DNA for the CDR3 is TGTGCCAGTCAACCCTCAACTAGCGGGGGGTACAATGAGCAGTTCTTC.

The sample holds a few counts of this clone. V and J are TRBV30 and TRBJ2-7; D is perhaps TRBD1 or TRBD2 (6 bases each). V lost 5 bases and J 3 bases, leaving 17 bases between the germline ends. Germline CDR1 is GTSNPN and CDR2 is SVGIG (reference sequence). This CDR3 region has 14 residues. The CDR3 DNA sequence: TGTGCCTGGGGAGCGCCGGGGGCATACTACGAGCAGTACTTC. It codes for CAWGAPGAYYEQYF. Drawing the rest from reference TRBV30 and TRBJ2-7, the complete variable domain is SQTIHQWPATLVQPVGSPLSLECTVEGTSNPNLYWYRQAAGRGLQLLFYSVGIGQISSEVPQNLSASRPQDRQFILSSKKLLLSDSGFYLCAWGAPGAYYEQYFGPGTRLTVT.

The chain has TRBV11-2 and TRBJ2-1; D is uncertain. CDR3 size: 15 residues. V was pared by 0 bases and J by 7 bases, with 13 bases between. The V gene's germline CDR1 is SGHAT and CDR2 FQNNGV. CDR3 sequence reads: CASSLEQTVLNEQFF. The CDR3 DNA sequence: TGTGCCAGCAGCTTAGAGCAGACCGTGTTGAATGAGCAGTTCTTC.

This clone occurred a few times. The chain employs TRBV6-5 and TRBJ1-2; TRBD1 aligns across 7 bases. This CDR3 is 15 amino acids long. Per germline, CDR1 MNHEY and CDR2 SVGAGI. The J segment lost 4 bases and the V segment lost 0 bases, leaving 5 bases of the junction unmatched. CDR3 sequence: CASSYSGTAAYGYTF. The DNA of the CDR3 is TGTGCCAGCAGTTACTCCGGGACAGCAGCCTATGGCTACACCTTC.

The genes are TRBV18 and TRBJ1-2, with a weak D call TRBD1 (5 bases). V lost 3 bases and J lost 7, with 12 bases in between. This CDR3 has 13 amino acids. Germline CDR1 reads KGHSH; CDR2 reads LQKENI. This CDR3 is CASSPDRGTGYTF. The CDR3 nucleotides are TGTGCCAGCTCACCTGATAGGGGTACTGGCTACACCTTC.

This clone showed up just a few times. Other nucleotide sequences from this sample produce the same CDR3. The J gene is TRBJ2-5, the V gene TRBV5-1, with D tentatively TRBD1 (6 bases). Germline V gene data show CDR1 as SGHRS and CDR2 as YFSETQ. V was shortened by 2 bases and J by 5 bases, with 16 bases between the two germline ends. CDR3 length: 15 residues. The CDR3 DNA follows: TGCGCCAGCAGCTTAGGAACAGGGACCGAGGAGACCCAGTACTTC. Encoded protein: CASSLGTGTEETQYF.

The chain is built from TRBV19 and TRBJ1-5; D is uncertain. Looked up from germline, CDR1 is LNHDA and CDR2 is SQIVND (reference sequence). The V and J ends lost 3 bases and 2 bases respectively, with 11 bases between them. The CDR3 runs to 15 residues. The CDR3 coding sequence is TGTGCCAGTAGTATCGGAACGACGGGCAATCAGCCCCAGCATTTT. Translated, it gives CASSIGTTGNQPQHF.